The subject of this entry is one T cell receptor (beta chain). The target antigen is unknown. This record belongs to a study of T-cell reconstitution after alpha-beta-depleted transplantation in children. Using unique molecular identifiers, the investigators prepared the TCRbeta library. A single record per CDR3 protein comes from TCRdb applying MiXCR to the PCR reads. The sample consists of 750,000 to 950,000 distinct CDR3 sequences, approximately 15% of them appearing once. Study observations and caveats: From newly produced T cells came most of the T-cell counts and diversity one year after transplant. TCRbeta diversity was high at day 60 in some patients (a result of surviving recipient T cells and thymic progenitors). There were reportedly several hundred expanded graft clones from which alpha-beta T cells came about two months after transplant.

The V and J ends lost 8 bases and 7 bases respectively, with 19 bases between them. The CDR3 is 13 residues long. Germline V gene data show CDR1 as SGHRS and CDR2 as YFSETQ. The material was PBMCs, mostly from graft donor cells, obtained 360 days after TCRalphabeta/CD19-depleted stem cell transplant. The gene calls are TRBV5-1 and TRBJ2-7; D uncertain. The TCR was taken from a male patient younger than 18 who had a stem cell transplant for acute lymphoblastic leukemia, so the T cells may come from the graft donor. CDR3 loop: CASGVGSGREQYF. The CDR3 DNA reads TGCGCCAGTGGGGTTGGGTCTGGCCGGGAGCAGTACTTC.